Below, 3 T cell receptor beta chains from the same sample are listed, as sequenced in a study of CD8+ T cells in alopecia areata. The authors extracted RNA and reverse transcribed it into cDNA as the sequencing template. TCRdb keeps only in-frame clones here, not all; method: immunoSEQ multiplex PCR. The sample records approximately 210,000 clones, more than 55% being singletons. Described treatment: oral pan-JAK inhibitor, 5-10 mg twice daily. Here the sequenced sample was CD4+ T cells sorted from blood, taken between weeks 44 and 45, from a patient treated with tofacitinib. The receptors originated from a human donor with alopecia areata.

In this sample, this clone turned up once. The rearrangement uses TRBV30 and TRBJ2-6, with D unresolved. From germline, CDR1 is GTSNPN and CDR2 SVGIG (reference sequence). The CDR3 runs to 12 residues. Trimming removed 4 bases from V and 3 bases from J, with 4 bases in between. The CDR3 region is CAWNLGANVLTF. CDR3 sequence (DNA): TGTGCCTGGAACCTTGGGGCCAACGTCCTGACTTTC.

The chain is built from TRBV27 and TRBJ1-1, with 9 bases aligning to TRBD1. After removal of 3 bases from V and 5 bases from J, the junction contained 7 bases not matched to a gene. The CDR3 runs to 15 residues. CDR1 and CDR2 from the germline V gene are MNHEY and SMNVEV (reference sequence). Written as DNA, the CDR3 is TGTGCCAGCAGTTTGGGCCGGGACAGGGATACTGAAGCTTTCTTT. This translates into CASSLGRDRDTEAFF.

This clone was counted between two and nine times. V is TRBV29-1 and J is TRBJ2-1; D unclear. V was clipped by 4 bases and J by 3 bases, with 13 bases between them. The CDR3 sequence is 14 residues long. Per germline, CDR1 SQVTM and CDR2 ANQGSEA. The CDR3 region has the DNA TGCAGCGTTGTTGAGTTAGTTGGCTACAATGAGCAGTTCTTC. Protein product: CSVVELVGYNEQFF.